Below, 21 T cell receptor beta chains from the same sample are listed, as sequenced in a study of radiotherapy plus CTLA-4 blockade in lung cancer. Method: immunoSEQ multiplex PCR; TCRdb's copy keeps in-frame clones and lacks some. Here the sample spans some 35,000 clones, around 85% being singletons. The specimen comprised peripheral blood, sampled from a patient treated with radiotherapy plus ipilimumab. These receptors all come from a human donor with non-small cell lung cancer who had stable disease on radiotherapy plus ipilimumab.

This clone was found once. This chain uses TRBV11-3 with TRBJ2-2; TRBD2 matches at 13 bases. The CDR3 totals 17 residues. V lost 5 bases to trimming and J lost 2 bases; unmatched junction nucleotides: 5. Germline V gene sequence: CDR1 SGHNT, CDR2 YENEEA. The CDR3 spells CASSPGLAGKNTGELFF. CDR3 sequence (DNA): TGTGCCAGCAGCCCGGGACTAGCGGGAAAAAACACCGGGGAGCTGTTTTTT.

The V gene is TRBV6-6, the J gene TRBJ1-4; 9 bases are a match to TRBD1. The CDR3 runs to 15 residues. V was pared by 6 bases and J by 6 bases, with 8 bases of the junction left unmatched. CDR1 and CDR2 (germline): MNHNY, SVGAGI (reference sequence). This CDR3 reads CASRPTGGDDEKLFF. The CDR3 DNA is TGTGCCAGCAGACCAACAGGGGGCGACGATGAAAAACTGTTTTTT.

This clone was found once. This chain connects TRBV9 to TRBJ2-1; 8 bases agree with TRBD2. The junction had 7 bases not matched to a gene; V was cut back by 3 bases and J by 5 bases. In germline, CDR1 is SGDLS, CDR2 YYNGEE. This CDR3 is built from 15 residues. CDR3 region: CASSALAGRNNEQFF. The CDR3 DNA is TGTGCCAGCAGCGCCCTAGCGGGCCGAAACAATGAGCAGTTCTTC.

The chain joins TRBV6-1 to TRBJ1-5; possible D gene TRBD1, 6 bases. The CDR3 has 16 amino acids. CDR1 is MNHNS and CDR2 is SASEGT in the germline V gene. V was clipped by 0 bases and J by 6 bases, with 15 bases between them. The DNA for the CDR3 is TGTGCCAGCAGTGAAGCGCTTCCAGGGGCCGGTCAGCCCCAGCATTTT. Encoded protein: CASSEALPGAGQPQHF.

The rearrangement joins TRBV19 to TRBJ2-2, with 8 bases lining up with TRBD1. The CDR3 spans 18 residues. Germline V gene data show CDR1 as LNHDA and CDR2 as SQIVND (reference sequence). J was trimmed by 7 bases and V by 5 bases; bases with no gene match: 18. CDR3 sequence reads: CASSSGIPGQAIGGELFF. CDR3 nucleotide sequence: TGTGCCAGTAGTTCGGGGATACCGGGACAGGCCATCGGCGGGGAGCTGTTTTTT.

The rearrangement joins TRBV10-3 to TRBJ2-2; a possible D gene is TRBD2 (6 bases). This CDR3 contains 14 residues. CDR1 and CDR2 (germline): ENHRY, SYGVKD. Trimming pared 6 bases from V and 4 bases from J, leaving 12 bases between. The CDR3 region has the DNA TGTGCCATCAGAGAGACTAGTGGCACCGGGGAGCTGTTTTTT. This encodes CAIRETSGTGELFF.

This clone has only a few counts. This chain uses TRBV27 with TRBJ1-2; no reliable D call. CDR1 is MNHEY, CDR2 SMNVEV, per germline (reference sequence). The CDR3 contains 13 residues. The ends were cut back, 3 bases at V and 3 bases at J, with 8 bases in the middle. CDR3 nucleotide sequence: TGTGCCAGCAGTTTGAGCGGTTACTATGGCTACACCTTC. It yields the protein CASSLSGYYGYTF.

This clone was detected once. The chain carries TRBV7-8 and TRBJ2-1, with 9 bases aligning to TRBD1. This CDR3 comprises 12 residues. Germline V lookup: CDR1 SGHVS, CDR2 FQNEAQ. Trimming cost V 5 bases and J 10 bases; bases outside gene matches: 3. The CDR3 region has the DNA TGTGCCAGCAGCCATGACAGGGGGGAGCAGTTCTTC. Translating gives CASSHDRGEQFF.

The chain recombines TRBV28 with TRBJ1-1; the match to TRBD1 covers 8 bases. CDR3 size: 13 residues. With V trimmed by 5 bases and J by 3 bases, 2 bases remained unmatched. Germline lookup yields CDR1 MDHEN and CDR2 SYDVKM. The CDR3, as DNA: TGTGCCAGCAGTACGGGACAGGACACTGAAGCTTTCTTT. Protein product: CASSTGQDTEAFF.

The CDR3 DNA reads as TGTGCCAGCAGTCCAGATAGCAATCAGCCCCAGCATTTT. It translates to CASSPDSNQPQHF. The chain employs TRBV28 and TRBJ1-5; D remains ambiguous. Trimming pared 5 bases from V and 0 bases from J, leaving 5 bases between. CDR1 is MDHEN, CDR2 SYDVKM, per germline. The CDR3 has 13 amino acids.

This chain joins TRBV27 and TRBJ2-7, with D possibly matching TRBD2 (5 bases). CDR1 is MNHEY and CDR2 is SMNVEV in the germline V gene (reference sequence). The CDR3 covers 12 residues. The ends were cut back, 7 bases at V and 4 bases at J, with 11 bases in the middle. The CDR3 nucleotides are TGTGCCAGCACCGTACTAGTTTACGAGCAGTACTTC. Its protein is CASTVLVYEQYF.

The chain recombines TRBV5-1 with TRBJ2-7; 7 bases are shared with TRBD2. Trimming at V came to 0 bases and at J to 6 bases, leaving 9 bases not matched to a gene. CDR3 length: 15 residues. CDR1 and CDR2 (germline): SGHRS, YFSETQ. This chain's CDR3 is CASSLEAGRGLEQYF. CDR3 DNA: TGCGCCAGCAGCTTGGAGGCGGGGAGGGGCCTCGAGCAGTACTTC. The full variable domain, in which reference TRBV5-1 and TRBJ2-7 provide the parts outside the CDR3, is KAGVTQTPRYLIKTRGQQVTLSCSPISGHRSVSWYQQTPGQGLQFLFEYFSETQRNKGNFPGRFSGRQFSNSRSEMNVSTLELGDSALYLCASSLEAGRGLEQYFGPGTRLTVT.

V is TRBV27 and J is TRBJ2-7; D possibly corresponds to TRBD2 (5 bases). This CDR3 is 15 amino acids long. Trimming pared 4 bases from V and 4 bases from J, leaving 17 bases between. CDR1 is MNHEY and CDR2 is SMNVEV in the germline V gene (reference sequence). CDR3 residues: CASSYRSAKAYEQYF. The CDR3 coding sequence is TGTGCCAGCAGTTACCGTAGCGCGAAGGCTTACGAGCAGTACTTC.

The chain employs TRBV7-6 and TRBJ1-5; D possibly corresponds to TRBD1 (6 bases). Germline CDR1 and CDR2: SGHVS and FNYEAQ. With 1 base removed from V and 6 bases from J, the gap between germline ends came to 7 bases. The CDR3 contains 13 residues. The CDR3 loop reads CASSLGRGQPQHF. In DNA form, the CDR3 reads TGTGCCAGCAGCTTAGGCAGGGGTCAGCCCCAGCATTTT.

V gene TRBV25-1 combines with J gene TRBJ1-2; the match to TRBD1 covers 9 bases. This CDR3 is built from 15 residues. The trim removed 4 bases at V and 7 bases at J, leaving 10 bases unmatched. The germline gives CDR1 MGHDK, CDR2 SYGVNS. The CDR3 DNA reads TGTGCCAGCAGTGTTGATACAGGGGGCAGAATTGGCTACACCTTC. Translated: CASSVDTGGRIGYTF.

This sequence joins TRBV7-2 and TRBJ2-1; a possible D gene is TRBD2 (6 bases). CDR3 length equals 16 residues. From germline, CDR1 is SGHTA and CDR2 FQGNSA. The V end was cut by 5 bases, the J end by 5 bases, with 19 bases between. The CDR3 is CASSLVLAHRNNEQFF. The CDR3 DNA reads as TGTGCCAGCAGCCTCGTACTAGCTCATCGAAACAATGAGCAGTTCTTC. The full variable domain, with the rest looked up from reference TRBV7-2 and TRBJ2-1, is GAGVSQSPSNKVTEKGKDVELRCDPISGHTALYWYRQSLGQGLEFLIYFQGNSAPDKSGLPSDRFSAERTGGSVSTLTIQRTQQEDSAVYLCASSLVLAHRNNEQFFGPGTRLTVL.

The chain has TRBV15 and TRBJ2-5; weak D call: TRBD1 (6 bases). Germline loops: CDR1 LNHNV, CDR2 YYDKDF (reference sequence). There are 14 residues in the CDR3. The ends were cut back, 5 bases at V and 4 bases at J, with 14 bases in the middle. The CDR3 loop is CATSEVRTAETQYF. In nucleotides, the CDR3 is TGTGCCACCAGCGAAGTCCGGACAGCAGAGACCCAGTACTTC.

This clone was recorded only once. The rearrangement uses TRBV19 and TRBJ1-2; D gene uncertain. Per the germline V gene, CDR1 is LNHDA and CDR2 is SQIVND (reference sequence). This CDR3 has 13 residues. V dropped 3 bases and J dropped 4 bases, with 9 bases sitting between them. The CDR3 here is CASSMSAGYGYTF. The CDR3 nucleotides read TGTGCCAGTAGTATGTCTGCGGGCTATGGCTACACCTTC.

The chain employs TRBV7-3 and TRBJ1-1; TRBD1 matches 8 bases. V gave up 5 bases and J gave up 1 base; unmatched junction bases: 3. Looked up from germline, CDR1 is SGHTA and CDR2 is FQGTGA. CDR3 length equals 14 residues. CDR3 amino acids: CASSPGQANTEAFF. CDR3 coding DNA: TGTGCCAGCAGCCCGGGACAGGCGAACACTGAAGCTTTCTTT.

The chain uses TRBV4-2 and TRBJ2-2; TRBD2 matches at 7 bases. Germline V gene sequence: CDR1 LGHNA, CDR2 YNFKEQ. The CDR3 runs to 15 residues. V shed 1 base and J 6 bases; nucleotides not matched to a gene: 5. CDR3 protein: CASSQGPTSPGELFF. CDR3 in DNA: TGTGCCAGCAGCCAAGGTCCGACTAGCCCCGGGGAGCTGTTTTTT.

The chain combines TRBV5-1 with TRBJ2-3; D possibly corresponds to TRBD2 (6 bases). The CDR3 is 16 amino acids. With 0 bases removed from V and 5 bases from J, the gap between germline ends came to 16 bases. Per the germline V gene, CDR1 is SGHRS and CDR2 is YFSETQ. The CDR3 loop is CASSLAASSVEDTQYF. The CDR3 DNA is TGCGCCAGCAGCTTGGCCGCGTCTAGCGTGGAAGATACGCAGTATTTT. The complete variable domain, with remaining parts taken from reference TRBV5-1 and TRBJ2-3, reads KAGVTQTPRYLIKTRGQQVTLSCSPISGHRSVSWYQQTPGQGLQFLFEYFSETQRNKGNFPGRFSGRQFSNSRSEMNVSTLELGDSALYLCASSLAASSVEDTQYFGPGTRLTVL.